This passage covers 30 T cell receptor beta chains from one sample sequenced in a study of beta chain features in type 1 diabetes. Expressed TCRB transcripts were sequenced, since all the RNA that had been isolated was reverse transcribed. The protocol was immunoSEQ multiplex PCR, while the TCRdb copy is restricted to in-frame clones and leaves out a portion. Among around 400,000 clones, around 12% were seen once, and the ten largest hold approximately 0.015%. Material: naive CD4+ T cells from blood. These receptors were taken from a man aged 18 to 35 in good health.

The chain uses TRBV10-3 and TRBJ2-1, with 12 bases identical to TRBD2. Germline V gene lookup returns CDR1 ENHRY and CDR2 SYGVKD. The CDR3 spans 17 residues. V lost 6 bases and J lost 6; bases outside the gene matches: 12. This CDR3 reads CAISFRLAGDEANEQFF. Here the CDR3 DNA reads TGTGCCATCAGCTTTCGACTAGCGGGAGATGAAGCCAATGAGCAGTTCTTC.

The chain links TRBV28 to TRBJ2-3; no reliable D call. Germline V gene lookup returns CDR1 MDHEN and CDR2 SYDVKM. The CDR3 has 17 residues. Trimming took off 6 bases at V and 4 bases at J, with 23 bases between the two ends. The CDR3 coding sequence is TGTGCCAGCAGGGCTGAAAGCCAACTACGTGGCTCAGATACGCAGTATTTT. The encoded protein is CASRAESQLRGSDTQYF.

This clone occurred a few times. CDR3 coding DNA: TGTGCCAGCAGCGTGACTAGCGGGAGGGCCGCAGATACGCAGTATTTT. This sequence encodes CASSVTSGRAADTQYF. The chain combines TRBV9 with TRBJ2-3; 14 bases line up with TRBD2. Germline loops: CDR1 SGDLS, CDR2 YYNGEE. This CDR3 has 16 amino acids. J was trimmed by 4 bases and V by 2 bases; bases with no gene match: 3. The variable domain in full, with the rest retrieved from reference TRBV9 and TRBJ2-3, is DSGVTQTPKHLITATGQRVTLRCSPRSGDLSVYWYQQSLDQGLQFLIQYYNGEERAKGNILERFSAQQFPDLHSELNLSSLELGDSALYFCASSVTSGRAADTQYFGPGTRLTVL.

This clone was counted only a few times. The rearrangement uses TRBV18 and TRBJ1-5; D not certain. V lost 6 bases and J lost 3, with 12 bases in between. Looked up from germline, CDR1 is KGHSH and CDR2 is LQKENI. The CDR3 covers 14 residues. CDR3: CASSSAGFNQPQHF. The CDR3 bases are TGTGCCAGCTCCTCCGCGGGCTTCAATCAGCCCCAGCATTTT.

In this sample, this clone turned up a few times. CDR3 protein: CASSMTAPEAFF. In nucleotides, the CDR3 is TGTGCCAGCAGCATGACAGCTCCTGAAGCTTTCTTT. V usage is TRBV2 and J usage is TRBJ1-1; the D gene is possibly TRBD1 (5 bases). The germline gives CDR1 SNHLY, CDR2 FYNNEI. V gave up 6 bases and J gave up 6 bases, with 11 bases separating them. The CDR3 is 12 residues long.

V is TRBV7-8 and J is TRBJ2-7; TRBD2 is a possible D gene (6 bases). V was cut by 5 bases and J by 7 bases, with 21 bases left in between. There are 15 residues in the CDR3. Looked up from germline, CDR1 is SGHVS and CDR2 is FQNEAQ. CDR3 loop: CASSLNRDSLGEQYF. The CDR3 coding sequence is TGTGCCAGCAGCCTGAACCGGGACTCCCTCGGGGAGCAGTACTTC.

The sample holds a few counts of this clone. The V and J genes are TRBV19 and TRBJ2-2, with 8 positions matching TRBD2. CDR3 length: 14 amino acids. Germline V gene data show CDR1 as LNHDA and CDR2 as SQIVND (reference sequence). Unmatched junction bases numbered 4, after V lost 5 bases and J lost 5 bases. DNA for the CDR3: TGTGCCAGTAGTCAGCGGGGGAAAACCGGGGAGCTGTTTTTT. It translates to CASSQRGKTGELFF.

Only a few counts were recorded for this clone. The chain has TRBV18 and TRBJ2-6, with D possibly being TRBD1 (5 bases). The V end lost 2 bases, the J end lost 0 bases, and 5 bases lay between the germline ends. The V gene's germline CDR1 is KGHSH and CDR2 LQKENI. The CDR3 runs 15 residues. The CDR3 spells CASSPGHSGANVLTF. DNA for the CDR3: TGTGCCAGCTCACCAGGACACTCTGGGGCCAACGTCCTGACTTTC. The full variable domain, rest sourced from reference TRBV18 and TRBJ2-6, is NAGVMQNPRHLVRRRGQEARLRCSPMKGHSHVYWYRQLPEEGLKFMVYLQKENIIDESGMPKERFSAEFPKEGPSILRIQQVVRGDSAAYFCASSPGHSGANVLTFGAGSRLTVL.

In this sample, this clone turned up many times. V is TRBV29-1 and J is TRBJ2-1; 7 bases are shared with TRBD2. Germline assignment: CDR1 SQVTM and CDR2 ANQGSEA. J was trimmed by 6 bases and V by 4 bases; bases with no gene match: 6. CDR3 size: 13 residues. The CDR3 spells CSVGEGPANEQFF. Here the CDR3 DNA reads TGCAGCGTTGGGGAGGGTCCAGCCAATGAGCAGTTCTTC.

This clone was recorded a few times. V and J are TRBV7-9 and TRBJ2-7; a possible D gene is TRBD1 (5 bases). Germline V gives CDR1 SEHNR, CDR2 FQNEAQ (reference sequence). The CDR3 is 12 amino acids. V was clipped by 5 bases and J by 4 bases, with 9 bases between them. The CDR3 nucleotides read TGTGCCAGCAGCAAGACAGCTTACGAGCAGTACTTC. Protein: CASSKTAYEQYF.

This rearrangement joins TRBV9 to TRBJ1-5, with TRBD1 matching over 7 bases. CDR3 size: 15 residues. Germline V gives CDR1 SGDLS, CDR2 YYNGEE. Trimming cost V 3 bases and J 3 bases; bases outside gene matches: 6. The CDR3 region has the DNA TGTGCCAGCAGCGGCCAGGGGACAGTCAATCAGCCCCAGCATTTT. It encodes CASSGQGTVNQPQHF.

Of note for this clone: The same CDR3 arises from other DNA sequences in this sample as well. CDR3 amino acids: CASSVDGLAKNIQYF. As DNA, the CDR3 is TGTGCCAGCAGCGTAGACGGTCTAGCCAAAAACATTCAGTACTTC. The chain recombines TRBV9 with TRBJ2-4; D gene uncertain. The CDR3 extends over 15 amino acids. V was pared by 0 bases and J by 0 bases, with 7 bases between. Germline values: CDR1 SGDLS, CDR2 YYNGEE.

This clone has a handful of counts. The chain has TRBV10-3 and TRBJ2-7; TRBD1 might be the D (6 bases). The V gene lost 0 bases and the J gene lost 1 base, with 10 bases spanning the gap. This CDR3 contains 15 residues. Germline V CDR1 and CDR2: ENHRY, SYGVKD. CDR3 coding DNA: TGTGCCATCAGTGAGTCGGGGGCCGCATCCTACGAGCAGTACTTC. Its protein is CAISESGAASYEQYF.

Only a few counts were recorded for this clone. The V and J genes are TRBV9 and TRBJ2-7; 9 nucleotides match TRBD2. The CDR3 runs to 16 residues. Losses at the gene ends were 0 bases for V and 2 bases for J; bases not matched to a gene: 6. The germline gives CDR1 SGDLS, CDR2 YYNGEE. The CDR3 DNA sequence: TGTGCCAGCAGCGTAGGGCTAGCGGGATCTCCCTACGAGCAGTACTTC. It codes for CASSVGLAGSPYEQYF.

CDR3 nucleotides: TGTGCCAGCAGCGTGCAGGACTCTGGGGCCAACGTCCTGACTTTC. Amino acid sequence: CASSVQDSGANVLTF. The genes are TRBV9 and TRBJ2-6; D uncertain. The CDR3 loop spans 15 amino acids. Germline V CDR1 and CDR2: SGDLS, YYNGEE. V was trimmed by 2 bases and J by 0 bases, leaving 6 bases between them.

The chain employs TRBV4-3 and TRBJ2-7, with 12 bases that match TRBD2. The CDR3 is 17 residues long. Trimming at V came to 3 bases and at J to 4 bases, leaving 10 bases not matched to a gene. Germline CDR1 is LGHNA and CDR2 is YSLEER. CDR3 amino acids: CASSHDETSGSLYEQYF. In nucleotides, the CDR3 is TGCGCCAGCAGCCATGATGAGACTAGCGGGAGTTTATACGAGCAGTACTTC.

Here the CDR3 reads CASSLNWETQYF. The CDR3 nucleotides are TGTGCCAGCAGCTTGAACTGGGAGACCCAGTACTTC. The rearrangement joins TRBV5-4 to TRBJ2-5; D uncertain. This CDR3 spans 12 amino acids. The germline V gene encodes CDR1 SGHNT and CDR2 YYREEE (reference sequence). V dropped 1 base and J dropped 5 bases, with 6 bases sitting between them.

This clone was detected only a few times. This sequence joins TRBV4-2 and TRBJ2-5, with 9 bases that match TRBD2. Per germline, CDR1 LGHNA and CDR2 YNFKEQ. Trimming cost V 3 bases and J 2 bases; bases outside gene matches: 7. The CDR3 has 16 residues. CDR3 bases: TGTGCCAGCAGCCAGAATATAGCGGGGGAACAAGAGACCCAGTACTTC. Protein: CASSQNIAGEQETQYF.

The rearrangement uses TRBV5-1 and TRBJ2-2, with TRBD1 as a possible D gene (5 bases). The CDR3 is 15 amino acids. Per the germline V gene, CDR1 is SGHRS and CDR2 is YFSETQ. V was shortened by 0 bases and J by 6 bases, with 12 bases between the two germline ends. In nucleotides, the CDR3 is TGCGCCAGCAGCTTGGAGCAGGGATGGGCCGGGGAGCTGTTTTTT. This sequence encodes CASSLEQGWAGELFF.

This clone was seen only a few times. The rearrangement links TRBV6-5 to TRBJ2-3, with 8 bases matching TRBD2. The CDR3 loop spans 16 amino acids. Germline assignment: CDR1 MNHEY and CDR2 SVGAGI. The V segment lost 0 bases and the J segment 1 base; nucleotides outside the gene matches: 3. The CDR3 loop is CASSYSYGGGTDTQYF. Here the CDR3 DNA reads TGTGCCAGCAGTTACTCGTACGGGGGGGGCACAGATACGCAGTATTTT.

The chain joins TRBV30 to TRBJ2-3; 7 bases fit TRBD1. The CDR3 is 11 amino acids. Losses at the gene ends were 3 bases for V and 10 bases for J; bases not matched to a gene: 4. CDR1 and CDR2 from the germline V gene are GTSNPN and SVGIG (reference sequence). The CDR3 reads CAWSPDRSQYF. DNA for the CDR3: TGTGCCTGGAGCCCGGACAGGTCGCAGTATTTT. The full variable domain, rest sourced from reference TRBV30 and TRBJ2-3, is SQTIHQWPATLVQPVGSPLSLECTVEGTSNPNLYWYRQAAGRGLQLLFYSVGIGQISSEVPQNLSASRPQDRQFILSSKKLLLSDSGFYLCAWSPDRSQYFGPGTRLTVL.

This clone was counted only a few times. The genes are TRBV5-1 and TRBJ2-3; maybe TRBD2 (6 bases). Deletions cut 2 bases from V and 6 bases from J, with 10 bases between. This CDR3 is 13 amino acids long. Looked up from germline, CDR1 is SGHRS and CDR2 is YFSETQ. Here the CDR3 DNA reads TGCGCCAGCAGCTTTACTAGCAAGGATACGCAGTATTTT. The encoded protein is CASSFTSKDTQYF.

This chain uses TRBV4-1 with TRBJ2-1; 11 nucleotides agree with TRBD2. The germline gives CDR1 MGHRA, CDR2 YSYEKL. J was trimmed by 3 bases and V by 4 bases; bases with no gene match: 2. The CDR3 runs to 15 residues. CDR3 DNA: TGCGCCAGCAGCCGAGGGACTAGCGGCTACAATGAGCAGTTCTTC. Protein: CASSRGTSGYNEQFF.

This clone was seen only a few times. This sequence joins TRBV7-3 and TRBJ2-2, with TRBD1 matching over 8 bases. The CDR3 spans 14 residues. The germline gives CDR1 SGHTA, CDR2 FQGTGA. Trimming removed 7 bases from V and 4 bases from J; junction bases left unmatched: 5. This CDR3 is CASTMDRATGELFF. DNA of the CDR3: TGTGCCAGCACCATGGACAGGGCCACCGGGGAGCTGTTTTTT.

This chain connects TRBV6-4 to TRBJ2-1; a weak D match, TRBD2 (6 bases). There are 12 residues in the CDR3. Germline V gives CDR1 MRHNA, CDR2 SNTAGT. V shed 3 bases and J shed 6 bases, with 6 bases lying between them. CDR3 residues: CASSEGGNEQFF. The CDR3 nucleotides read TGTGCCAGCAGTGAGGGGGGCAATGAGCAGTTCTTC.

The chain couples TRBV28 to TRBJ2-5; a possible D gene is TRBD1 (6 bases). The DNA end favors TRBJ2-7, so the J call may be wrong. Germline CDR1 and CDR2: MDHEN and SYDVKM. The CDR3 covers 12 residues. The DNA of the CDR3 is TGTGCCAGCACTGGGGACAACTACGAGCAGTACTTC. It is translated as CASTGDNYEQYF.

This clone appeared once. The J gene is TRBJ2-1, the V gene TRBV7-9, with 11 positions matching TRBD2. Germline CDR1 is SEHNR and CDR2 is FQNEAQ (reference sequence). The J segment lost 5 bases and the V segment lost 0 bases, leaving 9 bases of the junction unmatched. This CDR3 comprises 18 residues. CDR3 sequence: CASSLAGLAGGTHNEQFF. CDR3 sequence (DNA): TGTGCCAGCAGCTTAGCGGGGCTAGCGGGAGGTACCCACAATGAGCAGTTCTTC.

This chain links TRBV7-2 with TRBJ1-6, with a possible D match to TRBD1 (5 bases). V was clipped by 0 bases and J by 9 bases, with 9 bases between them. The CDR3 has 14 amino acids. Germline V CDR1 and CDR2: SGHTA, FQGNSA. In nucleotides, the CDR3 is TGTGCCAGCAGCTTAGCAAGGGGAGGTTCACCCCTCCACTTT. The encoded protein is CASSLARGGSPLHF.

This clone was counted a few times. The chain recombines TRBV29-1 with TRBJ1-5; possible D gene TRBD1, 5 bases. The germline V and J ends were trimmed by 0 bases and 3 bases, with 18 bases remaining between them. The length of the CDR3 is 17 residues. Germline values: CDR1 SQVTM, CDR2 ANQGSEA. CDR3 sequence reads: CSVEDLLRRGNNQPQHF. For the CDR3, the DNA is TGCAGCGTTGAAGATCTTCTTCGACGGGGGAACAATCAGCCCCAGCATTTT.

This rearrangement joins TRBV4-1 to TRBJ2-4, with D tentatively TRBD1 (5 bases). The CDR3 totals 17 residues. The germline CDR1 and CDR2 sequences are MGHRA and YSYEKL. Trimming took off 2 bases at V and 0 bases at J, with 14 bases between the two ends. As DNA, the CDR3 is TGCGCCAGCAGCCAACCCCAGGTGGGGCTAGCCAAAAACATTCAGTACTTC. Translation gives CASSQPQVGLAKNIQYF.